This passage covers 16 T cell receptor beta chains from one sample sequenced in a study of shared clonotypes between healthy human individuals. Only in-frame clones appear in the TCRdb table, and some are missing; sequencing was by immunoSEQ multiplex PCR. The sample contains 2.5 million or so clones, approximately 90% of which appear only once. The specimen was naive CD4+ T cells sorted from blood. The sample's subset: CD45RA+ positively selected. These receptors were obtained from a man between 18 and 29 years old in good health.

In its sample, this clone was seen a few times. J is TRBJ1-6 and V is TRBV10-2; perhaps TRBD1 as D (5 bases). CDR3 length equals 12 residues. The V and J ends lost 1 base and 12 bases respectively, with 7 bases between them. Germline CDR1 is WSHSY and CDR2 is SAAADI. DNA for the CDR3: TGCGCCAGCAGTGAGTTCGGGGGACCCCTCCACTTT. Its protein product is CASSEFGGPLHF.

The rearrangement links TRBV29-1 to TRBJ2-5; possible D gene TRBD1, 5 bases. The CDR3 is 14 amino acids. Germline CDR1 is SQVTM and CDR2 is ANQGSEA. The CDR3 here is CSGSPARGGETQYF. CDR3 nucleotides: TGCAGTGGTAGCCCCGCAAGGGGTGGCGAGACCCAGTACTTC. The full variable domain, its missing parts supplied by reference TRBV29-1 and TRBJ2-5, is SAVISQKPSRDICQRGTSLTIQCQVDSQVTMMFWYRQQPGQSLTLIATANQGSEATYESGFVIDKFPISRPNLTFSTLTVSNMSPEDSSIYLCSGSPARGGETQYFGPGTRLLVL.

V and J are TRBV4-2 and TRBJ2-4; TRBD2 aligns across 11 bases. The trim removed 4 bases at V and 6 bases at J, leaving 11 bases unmatched. Germline V gene data show CDR1 as LGHNA and CDR2 as YNFKEQ. CDR3 length equals 17 residues. The CDR3: CASSPTGTSGHTNIQYF. CDR3 nucleotide sequence: TGTGCCAGCAGCCCAACAGGGACTAGCGGCCACACAAACATTCAGTACTTC.

This clone has a single count. The rearrangement links TRBV29-1 to TRBJ2-1; D remains unclear. V shed 0 bases and J shed 0 bases, with 21 bases lying between them. CDR1 is SQVTM, CDR2 ANQGSEA, per germline. The CDR3 has 19 amino acids. CDR3 nucleotides: TGCAGCGTTGAAGATCTTTCCTCATTGGTTCCGAGCTCCTACAATGAGCAGTTCTTC. Its translation: CSVEDLSSLVPSSYNEQFF.

This chain links TRBV13 with TRBJ2-3; no clear D. V was cut by 0 bases and J by 4 bases, with 2 bases left in between. CDR1 and CDR2 from the germline V gene are PRHDT and FYEKMQ (reference sequence). This CDR3 comprises 12 residues. As DNA, the CDR3 is TGTGCCAGCAGCTTAGGAGCAGATACGCAGTATTTT. This codes for CASSLGADTQYF.

This clone was counted between two and nine times. The chain links TRBV6-1 to TRBJ1-1, with D uncertain. The germline gives CDR1 MNHNS, CDR2 SASEGT. There are 11 residues in the CDR3. Between the trimmed V and J ends, which lost 5 bases and 11 bases, there was a span of 12 bases. CDR3 DNA sequence: TGTGCCAGCAGTCGGACCCTAGGGGCTTTCTTT. This encodes CASSRTLGAFF.

The chain recombines TRBV6-6 with TRBJ1-5; D is undetermined. This CDR3 is 16 amino acids long. The V gene lost 1 base and the J gene lost 0 bases, with 10 bases spanning the gap. Germline CDR1 is MNHNY and CDR2 is SVGAGI (reference sequence). The CDR3 DNA reads TGTGCCAGCAGTTACTTTGGGAGGGATAGCAATCAGCCCCAGCATTTT. This translates into CASSYFGRDSNQPQHF.

This clone was picked up one time. The rearrangement links TRBV7-2 to TRBJ1-5; D gene ambiguous. The V end was cut by 6 bases, the J end by 4 bases, with 13 bases between. Germline CDR1 and CDR2: SGHTA and FQGNSA. The CDR3 has 14 amino acids. The CDR3 spells CASSPGPINQPQHF. The CDR3 DNA reads as TGTGCCAGCAGTCCCGGGCCGATAAATCAGCCCCAGCATTTT.

The table lists this clone with a count of one. This chain uses TRBV30 with TRBJ2-7; 9 nucleotides line up with TRBD1. This CDR3 comprises 15 residues. Germline assignment: CDR1 GTSNPN and CDR2 SVGIG (reference sequence). Germline trimming cut 2 bases from V and 4 bases from J; bases unmatched to any gene: 9. The CDR3 bases are TGTGCCTGGAGTAAAGACCTAGGGACAGGGTACGAGCAGTACTTC. Amino acid sequence: CAWSKDLGTGYEQYF.

V gene TRBV6-6 combines with J gene TRBJ2-2, with TRBD1 identical over 7 bases. The CDR3 runs 15 residues. In germline, CDR1 is MNHNY, CDR2 SVGAGI (reference sequence). The V and J ends lost 5 bases and 3 bases, in that order; junction bases with no gene match: 6. Here the CDR3 reads CASSPNRGDTGELFF. The CDR3 bases are TGTGCCAGCAGTCCCAACAGGGGCGACACCGGGGAGCTGTTTTTT.

This chain uses TRBV18 with TRBJ1-1; 8 bases align to TRBD1. This CDR3 contains 15 residues. Trimming at V came to 4 bases and at J to 1 base, leaving 5 bases not matched to a gene. Germline values: CDR1 KGHSH, CDR2 LQKENI. In nucleotides, the CDR3 is TGTGCCAGCTCACAACGGACAGGGAAGAACACTGAAGCTTTCTTT. Translation gives CASSQRTGKNTEAFF. Full variable domain (outside the CDR3, taken from reference TRBV18 and TRBJ1-1): NAGVMQNPRHLVRRRGQEARLRCSPMKGHSHVYWYRQLPEEGLKFMVYLQKENIIDESGMPKERFSAEFPKEGPSILRIQQVVRGDSAAYFCASSQRTGKNTEAFFGQGTRLTVV.

V gene TRBV28 combines with J gene TRBJ2-7, with a tentative D call TRBD1 (6 bases). V lost 6 bases to trimming and J lost 0 bases, with 12 bases between them. Germline assignment: CDR1 MDHEN and CDR2 SYDVKM. The CDR3 runs to 14 residues. The CDR3 coding sequence is TGTGCCAGCAGCGAGACAGGAAGCTCCTACGAGCAGTACTTC. The encoded protein is CASSETGSSYEQYF.

The gene calls are TRBV19 and TRBJ1-2, with TRBD1 matching over 9 bases. V lost 2 bases and J lost 6; bases outside the gene matches: 7. The germline V gene encodes CDR1 LNHDA and CDR2 SQIVND (reference sequence). CDR3 length: 15 amino acids. The CDR3 loop is CASSITGGGLNGYTF. The CDR3 coding sequence is TGTGCCAGTAGTATAACAGGGGGCGGTTTAAATGGCTACACCTTC. Based on the CDR3 plus reference TRBV19 and TRBJ1-2, the full variable domain is DGGITQSPKYLFRKEGQNVTLSCEQNLNHDAMYWYRQDPGQGLRLIYYSQIVNDFQKGDIAEGYSVSREKKESFPLTVTSAQKNPTAFYLCASSITGGGLNGYTFGSGTRLTVV.

This clone occurred once. The V gene is TRBV7-3, the J gene TRBJ2-6; D is undetermined. Germline assignment: CDR1 SGHTA and CDR2 FQGTGA. V dropped 7 bases and J dropped 0 bases, with 10 bases sitting between them. The CDR3 runs to 15 residues. CDR3 protein: CASTSVGSGANVLTF. The DNA of the CDR3 is TGTGCCAGCACCTCCGTTGGCTCTGGGGCCAACGTCCTGACTTTC.

The chain has TRBV19 and TRBJ2-2; 11 bases are a match to TRBD1. V trimming: 5 bases; J trimming: 7 bases; junction bases outside the gene matches: 6. From germline, CDR1 is LNHDA and CDR2 SQIVND (reference sequence). The CDR3 runs to 15 residues. The CDR3, as DNA: TGTGCCAGTAGTCCCGGGACAGGGGGAGGCGGGGAGCTGTTTTTT. As protein: CASSPGTGGGGELFF.

V and J are TRBV9 and TRBJ1-5; possibly TRBD1 for D (5 bases). Looked up from germline, CDR1 is SGDLS and CDR2 is YYNGEE. The CDR3 consists of 15 residues. The V end lost 2 bases, the J end lost 0 bases, and 9 bases lay between the germline ends. Here the CDR3 reads CASSVDSISNQPQHF. DNA for the CDR3: TGTGCCAGCAGCGTCGACAGTATTAGCAATCAGCCCCAGCATTTT. The variable domain in full, completed from reference TRBV9 and TRBJ1-5, reads DSGVTQTPKHLITATGQRVTLRCSPRSGDLSVYWYQQSLDQGLQFLIQYYNGEERAKGNILERFSAQQFPDLHSELNLSSLELGDSALYFCASSVDSISNQPQHFGDGTRLSIL.